This TCR beta chain derives from a study of post-analysis software for immune sequencing data. Remarks on this clonotype: The antigen remains unidentified.

CDR3 size: 16 residues. With 1 base removed from V and 5 bases from J, the gap between germline ends came to 15 bases. Germline V gene sequence: CDR1 LGHDT, CDR2 YNNKEL (reference sequence). Unique molecular identifiers featured in each of the TCR beta cDNA libraries. TCRdb processed the PCR reads anew with MiXCR; each CDR3 protein has one entry. The sample includes some 240,000 distinct CDR3 sequences, 30% to 45% of them seen just once. Study-wide points: Five TRBV segments, including TRBV5-6, TRBV5-1 and TRBV20-1, were more frequent in patients than controls. Controls showed significantly higher normalized Chao1 diversity than did multiple sclerosis patients.

This clonotype was sampled from a girl aged 5 to 17 with multiple sclerosis. V usage is TRBV3-1 and J usage is TRBJ1-5; D gene uncertain. Material: blood. CDR3 loop: CASSQGMAGRYQPQHF. For the CDR3, the DNA is TGTGCCAGCAGCCAAGGAATGGCCGGCCGATATCAGCCCCAGCATTTT.